This entry is about one TCR beta chain. Antigen: not known. Using viral peptide pools, the ViraFEST assay grew out antigen-specific CD4+ T cells prior to sequencing. Cultured cells yielded isolated CD4+ T cells after 10 days. PCR confirmed that the person was infected with SARS-CoV-2 between March and December 2020. These data originate in a study of vaccination effects on CD4 cells after COVID-19. Sequencing was performed with immunoSEQ multiplex PCR; in TCRdb, only in-frame clones are kept and a portion is missing. The sample yields fewer than 90,000 clones, 65% to 85% seen once. The ends lost 4 bases at V and 6 bases at J; junction bases unmatched: 5. In germline, CDR1 is SGHVS, CDR2 FNYEAQ. The CDR3 length is 14 residues.

The rearrangement uses TRBV7-6 and TRBJ2-3; 9 bases are shared with TRBD1. Sequenced material: CD4+ T cells from PBMCs cultured with HIV peptides, taken before COVID-19 vaccination. The subset here: HIV-1 Nef peptide pool negative control/reference culture. The sequence came from a human donor who had a prior SARS-CoV-2 infection. The DNA for the CDR3 is TGTGCCAGCAGCTCAACAGGGGGCGCGGATACGCAGTATTTT. This codes for CASSSTGGADTQYF.